These 12 T cell receptor beta chains originate from one sample sequenced in a study of T-cell reconstitution after alpha-beta-depleted transplantation in children. Unique molecular identifiers were used in preparing the TCRbeta library. Each CDR3 protein gets one entry after TCRdb re-called the PCR reads with MiXCR. This sample carries about a million distinct CDR3 sequences, less than 30% of them seen once, and the ten largest clones take about 28%. The starting material was PBMCs, mostly from graft donor cells, obtained 360 days after TCRalphabeta/CD19-depleted stem cell transplant. The receptors were gathered from a boy younger than two who had a stem cell transplant for SCID, so the T cells may come from the graft donor.

J is TRBJ2-3 and V is TRBV7-6; TRBD2 aligns across 12 bases. The CDR3 runs to 18 residues. J lost 4 bases, V lost 2 bases, and 10 bases had no gene match. Germline CDR1 and CDR2: SGHVS and FNYEAQ. CDR3 in amino acids: CASSLRWRLAGGPDTQYF. Written as DNA, the CDR3 is TGTGCCAGCAGCTTACGCTGGCGGCTAGCGGGGGGGCCAGATACGCAGTATTTT.

The chain links TRBV4-3 to TRBJ2-3; the D gene is possibly TRBD2 (7 bases). V dropped 1 base and J dropped 6 bases, with 11 bases sitting between them. CDR1 LGHNA and CDR2 YSLEER come from the germline V gene. The CDR3 sequence is 14 residues long. CDR3 nucleotides: TGCGCCAGCAGCCAAGGGGGGGGCGTGGATACGCAGTATTTT. This gives the protein CASSQGGGVDTQYF.

A few counts support this clonotype. The chain employs TRBV12-3 or TRBV12-4 and TRBJ2-5; TRBD1 might be the D (7 bases). The CDR3 length is 17 residues. V dropped 5 bases and J dropped 3 bases, with 22 bases sitting between them. This CDR3 reads CASSTRGWGAAEETQYF. For the CDR3, the DNA is TGTGCCAGCAGTACCAGGGGGTGGGGGGCGGCCGAAGAGACCCAGTACTTC.

V and J are TRBV5-1 and TRBJ1-1; D possibly corresponds to TRBD1 (6 bases). CDR1 SGHRS and CDR2 YFSETQ come from the germline V gene. This CDR3 is 14 amino acids long. Trimming removed 3 bases from V and 4 bases from J, with 13 bases in between. Written as DNA, the CDR3 is TGCGCCAGCAGCTCGCCGGGACAATTCACTGAAGCTTTCTTT. It codes for CASSSPGQFTEAFF.

This clonotype was counted between two and nine times. This chain connects TRBV12-3 or TRBV12-4 to TRBJ2-3; D remains unclear. This CDR3 is built from 13 residues. Deletions cut 6 bases from V and 5 bases from J, with 12 bases between. Here the CDR3 reads CASRSGYGDTQYF. The DNA of the CDR3 is TGTGCCAGCAGGTCCGGGTATGGAGATACGCAGTATTTT.

A few counts support this clonotype. The CDR3 loop reads CASSRGTGEGADTQYF. The CDR3 region has the DNA TGCGCCAGCAGCAGAGGGACAGGGGAGGGCGCAGATACGCAGTATTTT. V is TRBV5-1 and J is TRBJ2-3, with 10 positions matching TRBD1. This CDR3 contains 16 residues. V lost 4 bases to trimming and J lost 4 bases; unmatched junction nucleotides: 9. The germline V gene has CDR1 SGHRS and CDR2 YFSETQ.

The V call is TRBV7-9, the J call TRBJ2-7; D gene ambiguous. Germline V CDR1 and CDR2: SEHNR, FQNEAQ (reference sequence). The V end lost 1 base, the J end lost 2 bases, and 9 bases lay between the germline ends. This CDR3 spans 14 amino acids. In DNA, the CDR3 is TGTGCCAGCAGCTTAGGGCCGGCTGCCTACGAGCAGTACTTC. Amino acids: CASSLGPAAYEQYF. Full variable domain (remainder filled in from reference TRBV7-9 and TRBJ2-7): DTGVSQNPRHKITKRGQNVTFRCDPISEHNRLYWYRQTLGQGPEFLTYFQNEAQLEKSRLLSDRFSAERPKGSFSTLEIQRTEQGDSAMYLCASSLGPAAYEQYFGPGTRLTVT.

The chain couples TRBV5-1 to TRBJ2-1; 7 bases map to TRBD2. CDR3 length equals 16 residues. CDR1 is SGHRS and CDR2 is YFSETQ in the germline V gene. Trimming took 2 bases from V and 1 from J; bases not matched to a gene: 6. The CDR3 nucleotides read TGCGCCAGCAGCTTCCAGCGACTAGCTTCCTACAATGAGCAGTTCTTC. This translates into CASSFQRLASYNEQFF.

The table lists this clonotype with a few counts. The chain recombines TRBV27 with TRBJ2-1, with 12 positions matching TRBD2. The V gene's germline CDR1 is MNHEY and CDR2 SMNVEV (reference sequence). The CDR3 consists of 15 residues. With V trimmed by 10 bases and J by 9 bases, 13 bases remained unmatched. The chain's CDR3 is CATYTLAGGLGEQFF. CDR3 nucleotide sequence: TGTGCCACGTACACCCTAGCGGGGGGGCTGGGTGAGCAGTTCTTC.

The CDR3 nucleotides are TGTGCCAGCAGTTTTGGGGCAGGGATAAGGTACGAGCAGTACTTC. Protein sequence: CASSFGAGIRYEQYF. V is TRBV12-3 or TRBV12-4 and J is TRBJ2-7, with D possibly being TRBD1 (5 bases). The CDR3 is made up of 15 amino acids. V dropped 3 bases and J dropped 4 bases, with 16 bases sitting between them.

The chain combines TRBV15 with TRBJ2-2; perhaps TRBD2 as D (5 bases). Per the germline V gene, CDR1 is LNHNV and CDR2 is YYDKDF (reference sequence). V lost 0 bases and J lost 6, with 8 bases in between. The CDR3 runs to 14 residues. CDR3 sequence: CATSRERVAGELFF. The CDR3 DNA reads TGTGCCACCAGCAGAGAGAGGGTAGCCGGGGAGCTGTTTTTT.

This rearrangement joins TRBV20-1 to TRBJ2-5; D might be TRBD2 (6 bases). Trimming took off 6 bases at V and 4 bases at J, with 15 bases between the two ends. Germline values: CDR1 DFQATT, CDR2 SNEGSKA (reference sequence). The length of the CDR3 is 13 residues. CDR3 nucleotides: TGCAGTGCCCCGCGGGGCGGGCTAGAGACCCAGTACTTC. Its protein is CSAPRGGLETQYF.